The TCR beta chain described here comes from a study of blood T cell repertoires in COVID-19 (dated by TCRdb to the early 2020s). Regarding the study in general: Samples covering the acute and convalescent phases of COVID-19 were provided by collaborators in the United States, Italy and Spain. The repertoires were released in a freely available public database intended as a resource for research on the immune response to SARS-CoV-2. A de-identified subject ID, COVID-19 status, age in years and sex were almost always included in the sample metadata. Where available, HLA class I and class II types were taken from metadata supplied by the sample provider and were not determined by assay-based typing. The material from the prospective study consisted of cDNA or gDNA derived from T cells, B-cell-depleted T cells, or PBMCs. The samples were drawn from two sources: the first 160 participants of the ongoing ImmuneRACE study, and 1,200 or so subjects contributed by 6 global collaborators. Subjects who had been exposed to COVID-19, were actively infected with it, or had recovered from it provided the deeply sampled blood TCRbeta repertoires that made up the dataset. What the authors observed across the whole study: Clinical and demographic metadata were provided uncurated, with the amount varying by source and participant.

TCRbeta CDR3 regions were amplified from genomic DNA using the immunoSEQ Assay, a bias-controlled multiplex PCR. Per the authors' processing: Within the assay, amplification of reference gene primers was used to estimate how many nucleated cells each sample contained. To quantify the absolute abundance of each unique TCRbeta CDR3 rearrangement, sequence reads were collapsed and filtered. For each sample, productive Simpson clonality was calculated as the square root of Simpson's diversity index across productive rearrangements. Entries here come from immuneACCESS through TCRdb and include only in-frame sequences with V and J called. Some clones fail to appear in such tables; in the studies checked, an unresolved V gene covers under half of the shortfall, and the cause of the remainder is unknown. Clonal size and the V and J genes are those of that table, whereas D and trimming came from the DNA. The sample table lists about 270,000 clones, about 87% of them with a count of one. The ten largest clones take up 2.5% to 3% of the sample.

Participants in the prospective study were aged roughly 18 to 90 years, lived in 20 to 25 United States geographic areas, and enrolled through a virtual design. Cohort assignment in the prospective study relied on participant-reported clinical history from a screening survey and a study questionnaire. For ImmuneRACE Cohort 3, a participant was defined as recovered based on two consecutive negative NP/OP PCR tests, clearance by a healthcare professional, or resolution of symptoms. In the prospective study, mobile phlebotomists collected whole blood, serum and a nasopharyngeal or oropharyngeal swab from each participant. Prospective study participants could optionally give additional blood draws and questionnaires over a roughly 2-month period. Before DNA extraction, prospective study blood samples were shipped either frozen or at room temperature. Reading the germline V gene gives CDR1 MDHEN and CDR2 SYDVKM. Trimming at the junction amounts to 8 bases on V and 1 base on J, and the germline ends lie 5 bases apart. The CDR3 holds 11 amino acids from the cysteine to the phenylalanine. Only the CDR3 DNA stays, 33 bases, in frame from base 1.

As concerns this clone: This clone's antigen is unknown. The record has no base qualities; no much larger clone is one base away.

Rearrangement joined TRBV28 to TRBJ1-1, with no confidently assigned D gene. The clonotype comes from a woman between 50 and 59 years old who had recovered from COVID-19. The sequenced material came from PBMCs or T cells enriched from blood (not recorded which). The CDR3 here reads CASYKNTEAFF. The sequenced DNA is TGTGCCAGCTATAAGAACACTGAAGCTTTCTTT. The full variable domain, with segments outside the CDR3 supplied by the reference TRBV28 and TRBJ1-1 proteins, appears as DVKVTQSSRYLVKRTGEKVFLECVQDMDHENMFWYRQDPGLGLRLIYFSYDVKMKEKGDIPEGYSVSREKKERFSLILESASTNQTSMYLCASYKNTEAFFGQGTRLTVV.